The 26 T cell receptor beta chains reported below all come from one sample, sequenced in a study of PD-1 blockade in mismatch repair-deficient tumors. TCRdb keeps only in-frame clones here, not all; method: immunoSEQ multiplex PCR. The data hold tens of thousands of clones, with 78% observed a single time. Material: peripheral blood, obtained 4 weeks after starting pembrolizumab. These receptors were collected from an adult with mismatch repair-deficient cancer.

The CDR3 DNA reads as TGTGCCATCAGTTCAGACAATGATCAGCCCCAGCATTTT. This codes for CAISSDNDQPQHF. The rearrangement uses TRBV10-3 and TRBJ1-5, with D hard to call. This CDR3 has 13 amino acids. V lost 5 bases, J lost 5 bases, and 10 bases lay in between. Germline V CDR1 and CDR2: ENHRY, SYGVKD.

J is TRBJ2-1 and V is TRBV5-6, with D maybe TRBD2 (6 bases). CDR3 length equals 13 residues. V shed 7 bases and J shed 4 bases, with 12 bases lying between them. Germline-derived CDR1 and CDR2 are SGHDT and YYEEEE. The CDR3 DNA follows: TGTGCCAGCTGCGGGGCAGGATACAATGAGCAGTTCTTC. It codes for CASCGAGYNEQFF.

The gene calls are TRBV28 and TRBJ1-3; maybe TRBD1 (6 bases). The germline V and J ends were trimmed by 4 bases and 2 bases, with 9 bases remaining between them. There are 14 residues in the CDR3. The germline CDR1 and CDR2 sequences are MDHEN and SYDVKM. This CDR3 is CASSSRGTGNTIYF. The CDR3 nucleotides are TGTGCCAGCAGTTCCAGGGGTACTGGAAACACCATATATTTT.

The chain recombines TRBV11-2 with TRBJ1-3, with D unresolved. The V gene's germline CDR1 is SGHAT and CDR2 FQNNGV. The CDR3 is made up of 12 amino acids. The V end was cut by 3 bases, the J end by 4 bases, with 4 bases between. CDR3 coding DNA: TGTGCCAGCAGCTTTACAGGAAACACCATATATTTT. Translating it yields CASSFTGNTIYF.

In its sample, this clone was seen once. V is TRBV4-1 and J is TRBJ2-5; tentative D call: TRBD2 (7 bases). V was shortened by 1 base and J by 5 bases, with 14 bases between the two germline ends. The germline V gene encodes CDR1 MGHRA and CDR2 YSYEKL. The CDR3 spans 15 residues. The CDR3 protein is CASSQVLRGAETQYF. In DNA form, the CDR3 reads TGCGCCAGCAGCCAAGTCCTACGGGGGGCGGAGACCCAGTACTTC.

The chain has TRBV11-3 and TRBJ1-1, with D hard to call. V was trimmed by 0 bases and J by 4 bases, leaving 9 bases between them. The CDR3 loop spans 14 amino acids. Germline V gene data show CDR1 as SGHNT and CDR2 as YENEEA. The CDR3 loop reads CASSLDLHVTEAFF. CDR3 bases: TGTGCCAGCAGCTTAGATTTACATGTCACTGAAGCTTTCTTT.

This sequence joins TRBV14 and TRBJ2-4; a weak D match, TRBD1 (6 bases). Germline V gene lookup returns CDR1 SGHDN and CDR2 FVKESK. The CDR3 extends over 17 amino acids. The V end was cut by 0 bases, the J end by 2 bases, with 14 bases between. The CDR3 nucleotides are TGTGCCAGCAGCCAAGATGGGGGCCGGGGAACCAAAAACATTCAGTACTTC. Its protein product is CASSQDGGRGTKNIQYF.

This chain connects TRBV4-1 to TRBJ2-1, with 8 bases aligning to TRBD2. Germline V gene lookup returns CDR1 MGHRA and CDR2 YSYEKL. Trimming took 4 bases from V and 2 from J; bases not matched to a gene: 4. This CDR3 contains 15 residues. The CDR3 here is CASSLTSGAYNEQFF. CDR3 coding DNA: TGCGCCAGCAGCCTTACTAGCGGAGCCTACAATGAGCAGTTCTTC.

The chain recombines TRBV4-2 with TRBJ2-1; perhaps TRBD1 as D (6 bases). This CDR3 has 15 amino acids. Trimming took 0 bases from V and 3 from J, leaving 9 bases between them. Per germline, CDR1 LGHNA and CDR2 YNFKEQ. CDR3 nucleotides: TGTGCCAGCAGCCAAGAACAGGGCTACTACAATGAGCAGTTCTTC. This translates into CASSQEQGYYNEQFF.

This chain joins TRBV30 and TRBJ2-3; 7 bases align to TRBD2. The CDR3 loop spans 15 amino acids. V gave up 0 bases and J gave up 1 base; unmatched junction bases: 4. Germline V gives CDR1 GTSNPN, CDR2 SVGIG (reference sequence). In DNA, the CDR3 is TGTGCCTGGAGTGTACGAGGACTAGGCACAGATACGCAGTATTTT. It encodes CAWSVRGLGTDTQYF. The whole variable domain, filled in from reference TRBV30 and TRBJ2-3, reads SQTIHQWPATLVQPVGSPLSLECTVEGTSNPNLYWYRQAAGRGLQLLFYSVGIGQISSEVPQNLSASRPQDRQFILSSKKLLLSDSGFYLCAWSVRGLGTDTQYFGPGTRLTVL.

J is TRBJ1-2 and V is TRBV2; D call uncertain. The V end was cut by 4 bases, the J end by 3 bases, with 15 bases between. Germline V gives CDR1 SNHLY, CDR2 FYNNEI. The CDR3 is 15 amino acids. The chain's CDR3 is CASSGEPLRHYGYTF. The CDR3 DNA is TGTGCCAGCAGTGGGGAGCCCCTGCGGCACTATGGCTACACCTTC.

The chain links TRBV18 to TRBJ1-5, with 8 bases lining up with TRBD1. From germline, CDR1 is KGHSH and CDR2 LQKENI. The CDR3 contains 13 residues. J lost 6 bases, V lost 5 bases, and 3 bases had no gene match. In DNA form, the CDR3 reads TGTGCCAGCTCAACAGGGACAGGTCAGCCCCAGCATTTT. This codes for CASSTGTGQPQHF.

The gene calls are TRBV13 and TRBJ1-2; tentatively, D is TRBD1 (5 bases). The V end lost 3 bases, the J end lost 3 bases, and 11 bases lay between the germline ends. The CDR3 consists of 14 residues. Germline CDR1 is PRHDT and CDR2 is FYEKMQ (reference sequence). CDR3 sequence (DNA): TGTGCCAGCAGCTTCCGGGACGGCCACTATGGCTACACCTTC. Amino acid sequence: CASSFRDGHYGYTF.

V and J are TRBV10-1 and TRBJ2-3; no definite D call. Germline V CDR1 and CDR2: WNHNN, SYGVQD (reference sequence). The CDR3 has 16 amino acids. Trimming took off 5 bases at V and 6 bases at J, with 21 bases between the two ends. The CDR3 DNA follows: TGCGCCAGCAGTCCCGAGTCACAGTCCCCTGGGGATACGCAGTATTTT. The encoded protein is CASSPESQSPGDTQYF.

The V gene is TRBV12-5, the J gene TRBJ2-1, with D perhaps matching TRBD2 (6 bases). V was cut by 6 bases and J by 6 bases, with 12 bases left in between. The CDR3 length is 13 residues. The germline CDR1 and CDR2 sequences are LGHNT and FRNRAP. In nucleotides, the CDR3 is TGTGCTAGTGGATTGACTAGAGGCAATGAGCAGTTCTTC. It is translated as CASGLTRGNEQFF.

The V and J genes are TRBV6-6 and TRBJ2-3; D gene ambiguous. The germline V gene has CDR1 MNHNY and CDR2 SVGAGI (reference sequence). V was trimmed by 4 bases and J by 2 bases, leaving 10 bases between them. This CDR3 has 14 amino acids. In DNA form, the CDR3 reads TGTGCCAGCAGTTTCACTACGGCCACAGATACGCAGTATTTT. Its protein product is CASSFTTATDTQYF.

V is TRBV7-2 and J is TRBJ1-2; D gene uncertain. Germline lookup yields CDR1 SGHTA and CDR2 FQGNSA. This CDR3 comprises 13 residues. V was pared by 3 bases and J by 4 bases, with 9 bases between. The CDR3 here is CASSFGAPYGYTF. The DNA for the CDR3 is TGTGCCAGCAGCTTCGGCGCCCCCTATGGCTACACCTTC.

This clone was picked up a small number of times. CDR3 DNA: TGTGCCAGCAGCCGGGGCGTTTACAATGAGCAGTTCTTC. Protein sequence: CASSRGVYNEQFF. J is TRBJ2-1 and V is TRBV7-2, with D perhaps matching TRBD1 or TRBD2 (5 bases each). Trimming removed 5 bases at V and 4 bases at J, with 9 bases between. From germline, CDR1 is SGHTA and CDR2 FQGNSA. The CDR3 sequence is 13 residues long.

The chain employs TRBV5-1 and TRBJ2-3, with 9 bases fitting TRBD2. This CDR3 is 16 amino acids long. From germline, CDR1 is SGHRS and CDR2 YFSETQ. With V trimmed by 4 bases and J by 2 bases, 8 bases remained unmatched. CDR3 bases: TGCGCCAGCAGCGCAGGGACTAGCTCCAACACAGATACGCAGTATTTT. It yields the protein CASSAGTSSNTDTQYF.

This clone appeared once. The chain links TRBV10-3 to TRBJ1-5; 7 positions match TRBD1. CDR1 is ENHRY and CDR2 is SYGVKD in the germline V gene. J lost 4 bases, V lost 2 bases, and 5 bases had no gene match. The CDR3 has 15 amino acids. The CDR3 sequence: CAISEGGTANQPQHF. The CDR3 DNA is TGTGCCATCAGTGAGGGGGGGACAGCAAATCAGCCCCAGCATTTT.

This chain uses TRBV19 with TRBJ2-5, with 8 bases lining up with TRBD2. The ends lost 1 base at V and 2 bases at J; junction bases unmatched: 6. Germline-derived CDR1 and CDR2 are LNHDA and SQIVND (reference sequence). The CDR3 is 16 amino acids. The CDR3 loop reads CASSIAGVAGQETQYF. Here the CDR3 DNA reads TGTGCCAGTAGTATAGCCGGGGTAGCGGGACAAGAGACCCAGTACTTC.

The V gene is TRBV5-6, the J gene TRBJ1-1; D call uncertain. Germline values: CDR1 SGHDT, CDR2 YYEEEE. The CDR3 contains 15 residues. Between the trimmed V and J ends, which lost 0 bases and 0 bases, there was a span of 9 bases. The CDR3 DNA reads TGTGCCAGCAGCTTGGCCGGACGCCTGAACACTGAAGCTTTCTTT. Amino acid sequence: CASSLAGRLNTEAFF.

The V call is TRBV30, the J call TRBJ2-1, with 7 bases lining up with TRBD2. The germline gives CDR1 GTSNPN, CDR2 SVGIG (reference sequence). The V gene end was trimmed by 5 bases and the J gene end by 4 bases; junction bases not matched to a gene: 8. This CDR3 has 14 amino acids. CDR3 region: CAWANSGSYNEQFF. DNA of the CDR3: TGTGCCTGGGCCAATAGCGGGTCTTACAATGAGCAGTTCTTC.

This rearrangement joins TRBV27 to TRBJ1-5, with no clear D. The CDR3 contains 13 residues. The germline CDR1 and CDR2 sequences are MNHEY and SMNVEV (reference sequence). V was trimmed by 6 bases and J by 5 bases, leaving 11 bases between them. CDR3 region: CASRAREHQPQHF. The DNA of the CDR3 is TGTGCCAGCAGGGCCCGGGAGCATCAGCCCCAGCATTTT.

The rearrangement uses TRBV9 and TRBJ1-2; perhaps TRBD1 as D (5 bases). The CDR3 has 14 residues. Trimming took 0 bases from V and 1 from J, leaving 7 bases between them. In germline, CDR1 is SGDLS, CDR2 YYNGEE. The CDR3 is CASSVADSNYGYTF. DNA of the CDR3: TGTGCCAGCAGCGTAGCAGACAGTAACTATGGCTACACCTTC.

Only one count was recorded for this clone. The chain carries TRBV7-9 and TRBJ2-2; the D gene is possibly TRBD2 (7 bases). Trimming removed 6 bases at V and 3 bases at J, with 11 bases between. The CDR3 loop spans 14 amino acids. Looked up from germline, CDR1 is SEHNR and CDR2 is FQNEAQ (reference sequence). CDR3 nucleotide sequence: TGTGCCAGCAGAGGGGGGGGTGACACCGGGGAGCTGTTTTTT. Translation gives CASRGGGDTGELFF.